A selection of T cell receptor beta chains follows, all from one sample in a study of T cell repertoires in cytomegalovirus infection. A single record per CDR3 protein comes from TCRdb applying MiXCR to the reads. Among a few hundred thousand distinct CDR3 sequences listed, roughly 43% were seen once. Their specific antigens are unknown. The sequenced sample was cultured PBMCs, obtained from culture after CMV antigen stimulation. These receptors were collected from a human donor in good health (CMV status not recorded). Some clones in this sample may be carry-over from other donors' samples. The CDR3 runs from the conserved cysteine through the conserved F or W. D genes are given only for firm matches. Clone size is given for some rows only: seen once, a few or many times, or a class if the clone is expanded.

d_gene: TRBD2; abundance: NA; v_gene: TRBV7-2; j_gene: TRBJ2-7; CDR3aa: CASSLLSGLAGYEQYF; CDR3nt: TGTGCCAGCAGCTTACTGTCGGGACTAGCGGGGTACGAGCAGTACTTC
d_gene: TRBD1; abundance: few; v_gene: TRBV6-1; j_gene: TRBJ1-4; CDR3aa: CASSETTGREEKLFF; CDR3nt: TGTGCCAGCAGTGAAACGACAGGGAGGGAGGAAAAACTGTTTTTT
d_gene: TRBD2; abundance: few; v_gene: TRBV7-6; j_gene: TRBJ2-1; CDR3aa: CASAFAGGEQFF; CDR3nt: TGTGCCAGCGCCTTCGCGGGAGGTGAGCAGTTCTTC
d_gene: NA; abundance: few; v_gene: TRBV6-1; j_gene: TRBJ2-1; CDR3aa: CASGGTREQFF; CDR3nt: TGTGCCAGCGGGGGGACAAGAGAGCAGTTCTTC
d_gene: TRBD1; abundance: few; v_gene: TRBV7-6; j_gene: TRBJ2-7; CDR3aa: CASSSPRDRGNEQYF; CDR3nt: TGTGCCAGCAGCTCGCCCCGGGACAGGGGAAACGAGCAGTACTTC
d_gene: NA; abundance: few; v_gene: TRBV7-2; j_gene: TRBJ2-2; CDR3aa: CASSRWGPNTGELFF; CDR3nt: TGTGCCAGCAGCCGCTGGGGGCCTAACACCGGGGAGCTGTTTTTT
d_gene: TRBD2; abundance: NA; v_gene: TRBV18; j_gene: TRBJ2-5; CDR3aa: CASSPLDSGSAQYF; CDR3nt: TGTGCCAGCTCACCCCTGGATAGCGGGAGCGCCCAGTACTTC
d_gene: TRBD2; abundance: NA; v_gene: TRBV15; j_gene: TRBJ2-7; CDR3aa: CATSRRPAGVTYEQYF; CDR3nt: TGTGCCACCAGCAGAAGACCAGCGGGAGTAACCTACGAGCAGTACTTC
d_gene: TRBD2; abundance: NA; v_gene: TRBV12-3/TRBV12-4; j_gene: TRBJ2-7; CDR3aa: CASSFAGGPKESYEQYF; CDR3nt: TGTGCCAGCAGTTTTGCGGGAGGGCCAAAAGAGTCCTACGAGCAGTACTTC
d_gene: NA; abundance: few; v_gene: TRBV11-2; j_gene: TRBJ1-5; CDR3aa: CASSQGREGPQHF; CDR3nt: TGTGCCAGCAGCCAGGGCCGCGAGGGGCCCCAGCATTTT
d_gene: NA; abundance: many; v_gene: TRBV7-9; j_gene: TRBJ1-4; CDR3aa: CASSLGQNNEKLFF; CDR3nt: TGTGCCAGCAGCTTAGGACAGAATAATGAAAAACTGTTTTTT
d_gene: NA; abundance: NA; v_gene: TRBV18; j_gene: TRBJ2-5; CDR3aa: CASSPSAETQYF; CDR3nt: TGTGCCAGCTCACCATCCGCAGAGACCCAGTACTTC
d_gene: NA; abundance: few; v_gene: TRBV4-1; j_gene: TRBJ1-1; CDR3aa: CASSQVTRRIAEAFF; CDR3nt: TGCGCCAGCAGCCAAGTTACGCGGAGAATCGCTGAAGCTTTCTTT
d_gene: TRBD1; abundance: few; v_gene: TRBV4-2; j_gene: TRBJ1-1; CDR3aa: CASRGDRGLAFF; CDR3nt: TGTGCCAGCAGGGGTGACAGGGGGCTAGCTTTCTTT
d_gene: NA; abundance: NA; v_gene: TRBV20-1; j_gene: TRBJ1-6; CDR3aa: CSARSSYNSPLHF; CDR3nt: TGCAGTGCTAGGAGCTCCTATAATTCACCCCTCCACTTT
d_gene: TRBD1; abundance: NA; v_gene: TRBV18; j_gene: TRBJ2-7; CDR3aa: CASSPSRDRADEQYF; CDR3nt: TGTGCCAGCTCACCAAGCCGGGACAGGGCAGACGAGCAGTACTTC
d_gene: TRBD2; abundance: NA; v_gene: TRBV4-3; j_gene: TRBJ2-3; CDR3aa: CASSPQLAGADTQYF; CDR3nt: TGCGCCAGCAGCCCCCAGCTAGCGGGAGCAGATACGCAGTATTTT
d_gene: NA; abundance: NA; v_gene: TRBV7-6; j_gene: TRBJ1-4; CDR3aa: CASSLALEGATNEKLFF; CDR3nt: TGTGCCAGCAGCTTAGCGCTTGAGGGGGCAACTAATGAAAAACTGTTTTTT
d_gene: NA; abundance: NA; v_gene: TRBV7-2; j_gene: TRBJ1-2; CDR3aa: CASSLGSIYGYTF; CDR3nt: TGTGCCAGCAGCTTAGGCTCAATATATGGCTACACCTTC
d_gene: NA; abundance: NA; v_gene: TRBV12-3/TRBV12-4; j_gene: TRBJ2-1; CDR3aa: CASSEQPPPDNEQFF; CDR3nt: TGTGCCAGCAGTGAACAACCTCCGCCGGACAATGAGCAGTTCTTC
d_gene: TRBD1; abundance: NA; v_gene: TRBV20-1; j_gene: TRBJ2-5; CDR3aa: CSARDGTGNEETQYF; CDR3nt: TGCAGTGCTAGAGATGGGACAGGGAATGAGGAGACCCAGTACTTC
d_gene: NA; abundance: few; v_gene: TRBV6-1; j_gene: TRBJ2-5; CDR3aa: CASNGLLGDQETQYF; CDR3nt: TGTGCCAGCAACGGACTACTTGGGGATCAAGAGACCCAGTACTTC
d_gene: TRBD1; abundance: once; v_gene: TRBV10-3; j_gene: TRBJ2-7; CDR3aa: CAIRNTGTGSYEQYF; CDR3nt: TGTGCCATCAGGAACACCGGGACAGGGTCCTACGAGCAGTACTTC
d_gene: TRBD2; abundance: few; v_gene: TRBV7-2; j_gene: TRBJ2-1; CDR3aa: CASSLAPSGGYNEQFF; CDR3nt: TGTGCCAGCAGCTTAGCCCCCAGCGGGGGCTACAATGAGCAGTTCTTC
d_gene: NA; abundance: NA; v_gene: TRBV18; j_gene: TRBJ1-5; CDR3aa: CASSPRVAGSNQPQHF; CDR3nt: TGTGCCAGCTCACCTCGGGTCGCTGGCTCTAATCAGCCCCAGCATTTT
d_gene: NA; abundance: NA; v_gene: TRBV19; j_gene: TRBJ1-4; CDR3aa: CASTTESSEKLFF; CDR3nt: TGTGCCAGTACGACAGAAAGTTCGGAAAAACTGTTTTTT
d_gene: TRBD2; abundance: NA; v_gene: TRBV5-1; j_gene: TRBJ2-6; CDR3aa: CASSWGEGGGANVLTF; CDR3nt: TGCGCCAGCAGCTGGGGGGAGGGTGGTGGGGCCAACGTCCTGACTTTC
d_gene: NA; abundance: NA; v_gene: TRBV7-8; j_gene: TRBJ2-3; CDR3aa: CASRLVPDTQYF; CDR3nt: TGTGCCAGCAGATTGGTCCCAGATACGCAGTATTTT
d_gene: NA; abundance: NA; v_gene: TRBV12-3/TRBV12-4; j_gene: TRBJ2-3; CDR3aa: CASSLGGGAIDTQYF; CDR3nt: TGTGCCAGCAGTTTGGGCGGGGGCGCCATAGATACGCAGTATTTT
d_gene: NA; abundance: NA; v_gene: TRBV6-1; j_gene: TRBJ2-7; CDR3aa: CASSSPGPLQQYF; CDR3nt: TGTGCCAGCAGTTCGCCGGGACCCCTCCAGCAGTACTTC
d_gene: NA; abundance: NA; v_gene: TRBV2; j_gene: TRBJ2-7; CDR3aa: CALKTGAYEQYF; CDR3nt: TGTGCCTTAAAGACAGGAGCCTACGAGCAGTACTTC
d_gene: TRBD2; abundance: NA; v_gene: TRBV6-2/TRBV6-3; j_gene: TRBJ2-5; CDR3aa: CASTRLAGEVTQYF; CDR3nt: TGTGCCAGCACTCGACTAGCGGGAGAGGTGACCCAGTACTTC
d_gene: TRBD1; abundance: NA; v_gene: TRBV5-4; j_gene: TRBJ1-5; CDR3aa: CASSYDRGQPQHF; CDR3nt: TGTGCCAGCAGCTACGACAGGGGTCAGCCCCAGCATTTT
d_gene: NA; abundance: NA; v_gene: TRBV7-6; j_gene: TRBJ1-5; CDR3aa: CASSLSSGPNQPQHF; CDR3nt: TGTGCCAGCAGCTTATCTTCAGGGCCCAATCAGCCCCAGCATTTT
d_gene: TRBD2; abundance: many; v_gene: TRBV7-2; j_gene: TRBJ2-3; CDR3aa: CASSLVAGAFYSTDTQYF; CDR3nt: TGTGCCAGCAGCTTAGTAGCGGGGGCTTTCTATAGCACAGATACGCAGTATTTT
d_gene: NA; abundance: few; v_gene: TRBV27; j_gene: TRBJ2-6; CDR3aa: CASSSLGGRGPSGANVLTF; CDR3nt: TGTGCCAGCAGTTCCCTCGGGGGCAGGGGACCCTCTGGGGCCAACGTCCTGACTTTC
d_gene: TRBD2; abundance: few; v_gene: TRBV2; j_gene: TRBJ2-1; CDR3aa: CASSTGGSGSLNEQFF; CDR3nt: TGTGCCAGCAGCACGGGTGGTAGCGGGAGTCTGAATGAGCAGTTCTTC
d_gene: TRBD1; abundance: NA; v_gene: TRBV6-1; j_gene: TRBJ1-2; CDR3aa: CASSLVGQYYGYTF; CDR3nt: TGTGCCAGCAGTCTAGTGGGACAGTACTATGGCTACACCTTC
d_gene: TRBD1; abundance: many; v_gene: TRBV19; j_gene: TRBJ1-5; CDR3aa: CASTEDREYQPQHF; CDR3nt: TGTGCCAGTACCGAGGACAGGGAATATCAGCCCCAGCATTTT
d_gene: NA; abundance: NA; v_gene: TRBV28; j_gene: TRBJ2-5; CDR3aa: CASSFWGRLETQYF; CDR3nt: TGTGCCAGCAGTTTCTGGGGTCGACTGGAGACCCAGTACTTC
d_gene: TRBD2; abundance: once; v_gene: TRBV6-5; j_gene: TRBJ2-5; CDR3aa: CASSYSGGSIETQYF; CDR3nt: TGTGCCAGCAGTTACTCGGGAGGGTCTATAGAGACCCAGTACTTC
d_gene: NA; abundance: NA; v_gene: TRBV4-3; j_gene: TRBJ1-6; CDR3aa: CASRAGVLTPGSPLHF; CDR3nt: TGCGCTAGCAGAGCCGGCGTCCTGACGCCGGGGTCACCCCTCCACTTT
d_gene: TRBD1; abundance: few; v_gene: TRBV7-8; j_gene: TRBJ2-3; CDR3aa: CASSLIWFIRDRATDTQYF; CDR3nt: TGTGCCAGCAGCTTAATATGGTTTATTCGGGACAGGGCCACAGATACGCAGTATTTT
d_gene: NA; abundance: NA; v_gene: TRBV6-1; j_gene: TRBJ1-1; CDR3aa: CASSPGPESEAFF; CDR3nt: TGTGCCAGCAGCCCCGGCCCGGAGTCTGAAGCTTTCTTT
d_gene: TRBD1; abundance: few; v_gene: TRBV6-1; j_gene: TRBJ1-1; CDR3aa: CASRRPGQGGTEAFF; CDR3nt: TGTGCCAGCAGGAGGCCCGGACAGGGCGGCACTGAAGCTTTCTTT
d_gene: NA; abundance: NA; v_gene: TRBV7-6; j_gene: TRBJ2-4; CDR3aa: CASSLTEDRENIQYF; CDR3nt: TGTGCCAGCAGCTTAACTGAAGACAGAGAAAACATTCAGTACTTC
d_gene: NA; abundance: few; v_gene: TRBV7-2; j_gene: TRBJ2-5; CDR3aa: CASSLATLRETQYF; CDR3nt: TGTGCCAGCAGCTTAGCCACGTTGAGGGAGACCCAGTACTTC
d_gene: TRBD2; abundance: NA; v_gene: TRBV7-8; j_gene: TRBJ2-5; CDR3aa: CASSFQTSGGAGETQYF; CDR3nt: TGTGCCAGCAGCTTTCAGACTAGCGGGGGGGCGGGAGAGACCCAGTACTTC
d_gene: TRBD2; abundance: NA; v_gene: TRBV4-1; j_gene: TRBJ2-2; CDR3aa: CASSHGLARGGLGELFF; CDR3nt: TGCGCCAGCAGCCACGGTCTAGCGCGGGGGGGGTTAGGGGAGCTGTTTTTT